This T cell receptor (beta chain) was profiled in a study of GPR56 and killer-like receptors on CD4 memory cells (dated by TCRdb to 2018 to 2020). At the level of the whole study: The study proposed that progressive acquisition of KLRB1, KLRG1, GPR56 and then KLRF1 marks human CD4+ memory T-cell differentiation and cytokine production potential. The study described its healthy blood donors as age-matched to the liver disease patients, who had a median age of 68 years. Points the paper makes about the study in general: Diversity and similarity analyses were restricted to the 100 most expanded clones per population rather than full repertoires. Clonal frequency started low in the marker-negative population and rose progressively along the proposed pathway, while TCRbeta diversity decreased accordingly. Clones dominating late populations 4 and 5 were also found in early populations 1 and 2, which the authors took as evidence for linear differentiation. TCR repertoire overlap was especially strong between late populations 4 and 5, and population 3 also partly overlapped.

Five KLR/GPR56-defined CD4+ populations were enriched by fluorescence-activated cell sorting before TCRbeta sequencing. To test whether memory differentiation follows a linear pathway, the researchers sequenced TCRbeta repertoires from five CD4+ T-cell subsets, each defined by expression of KLRB1, KLRG1, GPR56 and KLRF1. TCR-sequenced cells came from peripheral blood of healthy control individuals, reported as five donors in the TCRbeta analysis figure. The researchers collected heparinized peripheral blood and processed every sample within one hour of retrieval. To isolate peripheral blood mononuclear cells, blood was diluted 1:2 in PBS and put through Biocoll density gradient centrifugation at room temperature. Before flow sorting, freshly isolated PBMCs underwent magnetic sorting with anti-CD4 MicroBeads to enrich CD4+ T cells. A BD FACSAria II was used to sort CD4+ T cells, enriched from the PBMCs of healthy donors, according to marker expression. Surface staining used anti-KLRB1 clone 191B8, anti-KLRF1 clone 4A4.D10 and anti-KLRG1 clone REA261 antibodies from Miltenyi Biotec.

Details on this clonotype: Its antigen is not yet known.

Sequenced on an Illumina HiSeq 2500. The recombined TCRbeta locus was amplified by a previously published PCR protocol to build sequencing libraries. The original pipeline was this. Reads whose average quality score was below 30 were removed, and the reads that remained were processed with IMSEQ. Vbeta gene, Jbeta gene and CDR3 amino acid sequence were used to define clonotypes. The Morisita-Horn index, computed on the top 100 expanded clones, was used to quantify repertoire overlap between populations. Clonal diversity was assessed with Rényi diversity profiles calculated on the top 100 expanded clones. Through TCRdb reprocessing, the reads give one entry per CDR3 protein sequence; DNA is omitted. What appears here as the V and J calls and clone size reflects TCRdb's work, not the paper's. The record for this sample contains about 2,900 distinct CDR3 sequences. The ten largest account for 3% to 3.5% of the sample.

The CDR3 spans 14 residues, from the cysteine through the phenylalanine. No DNA is recorded. CDR1 DFQATT and CDR2 SNEGSKA are derived from the germline V gene (reference sequence). The material sequenced was memory CD4+ T cells from blood. In this chain, TRBV20-1 is recombined with TRBJ2-2; TCRdb returns TRBD2, unconfirmable since there is no DNA. This TCR was sampled from a human donor in good health. This receptor carries the CDR3 CSSSRGGGTGELFF.